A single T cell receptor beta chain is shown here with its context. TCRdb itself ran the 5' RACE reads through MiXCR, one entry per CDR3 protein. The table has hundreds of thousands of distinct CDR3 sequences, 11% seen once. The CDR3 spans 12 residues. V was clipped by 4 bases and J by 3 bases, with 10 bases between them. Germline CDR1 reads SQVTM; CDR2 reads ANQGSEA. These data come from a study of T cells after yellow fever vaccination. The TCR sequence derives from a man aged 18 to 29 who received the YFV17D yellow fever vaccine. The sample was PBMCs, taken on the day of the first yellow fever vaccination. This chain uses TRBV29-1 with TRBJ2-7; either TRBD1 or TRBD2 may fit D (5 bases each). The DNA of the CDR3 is TGCAGCGTTGGTAGTGGGGGCTACGAGCAGTACTTC. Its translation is CSVGSGGYEQYF.